This paragraph covers one T cell receptor beta chain sequence. In its sample, this clone was seen once. Its binding antigen is unknown. At one end the junction does not follow the germline gene, possibly because of a read error. The library came from the immunoSEQ multiplex PCR assay. Held by TCRdb, this immuneACCESS table contains in-frame sequences only and omits some clones. Under half of the omission traces to an unresolved V gene where checked; the cause of the rest is unknown. The table for this sample lists 50,000 to 65,000 clones; about 96% of them were counted only once. The ten largest clones represent 2% to 2.5% of the sample. These data belong to a study of T cell changes during pregnancy in multiple sclerosis (dated by TCRdb to between 2018 and 2020). Study-level background: The study examined how the T cell repertoire changed over the course of pregnancy in women with multiple sclerosis.

There are 16 amino acids in the CDR3, from cysteine to phenylalanine inclusive. Just CDR3 DNA is preserved here, 48 bases in frame from base 1. In the germline V gene, CDR1 corresponds to SNHLY and CDR2 to FYNNEI. The sequencing here drew on CD8+ T cells from peripheral blood mononuclear cells, taken after pregnancy. Rearrangement joined TRBV2 to TRBJ2-1; a stretch of 7 junction bases matches TRBD1. The sequence came from a female donor with multiple sclerosis, enrolled in a pregnancy study. The nucleotide sequence is given as TGTGCCGGCAGGGACGGTTGGGACAGCCTCAACAATGAGCAGTTCTTC. Its protein reads: CAGRDGWDSLNNEQFF.